This T cell receptor beta chain was retrieved from a study of human T cells and chemical hapten exposure. Time point noted: patch test 1, 2 weeks after DPC sensitization. The treatment: therapeutic diphenylcyclopropenone sensitization with weekly scalp DPC. Each patch-test visit's blood sample preceded patch application. TCRdb independently ran MiXCR on the RACE reads; one entry per CDR3 protein. This sample has approximately 77,000 distinct CDR3 sequences, with 7.5% to 9% found just once. This clonotype has only a few counts. CDR3 length: 16 residues. Germline V lookup: CDR1 SEHNR, CDR2 FQNEAQ (reference sequence). V was trimmed by 4 bases and J by 0 bases, leaving 15 bases between them.

Sequenced material: whole blood, taken in connection with sensitization to the hapten diphenylcyclopropenone (DPC). The chain carries TRBV7-9 and TRBJ1-1; D is possibly TRBD1 (5 bases). The clonotype originates from a woman under 40 with alopecia areata. Some clones in this sample may be carry-over from other donors' samples. Here the CDR3 DNA reads TGTGCCAGCAGCTCCCTGGGGGGACCCATGAACACTGAAGCTTTCTTT. It specifies CASSSLGGPMNTEAFF.